These 30 T cell receptor beta chains were all obtained from the same sample, sequenced in a study of T-cell memory formation after mild COVID-19. TCRdb processed the 5' RACE reads anew with MiXCR; each CDR3 protein has one entry. This sample has 170,000 or so distinct CDR3 sequences, with roughly 31% found just once. The sequencing sample was made of PBMCs or a T cell subset sorted from them (not recorded which). These receptors all come from an adult woman who had mild COVID-19 (a few samples of this study predate the infection). Cell type and time point are not known.

The chain is built from TRBV19 and TRBJ2-2; 9 nucleotides align to TRBD1. The V and J ends lost 11 bases and 5 bases, in that order; junction bases with no gene match: 15. The V gene's germline CDR1 is LNHDA and CDR2 SQIVND (reference sequence). This CDR3 has 16 residues. In DNA form, the CDR3 reads TGTGCCGCCAACAGCCCGGGACAGGGAATAACCGGGGAGCTGTTTTTT. This sequence encodes CAANSPGQGITGELFF.

Only a few counts were recorded for this clonotype. This chain joins TRBV28 and TRBJ2-3; D uncertain. The CDR3 totals 11 residues. The germline V and J ends were trimmed by 2 bases and 6 bases, with 3 bases remaining between them. The germline V gene encodes CDR1 MDHEN and CDR2 SYDVKM. The CDR3 here is CASSLLDTQYF. The CDR3 DNA reads TGTGCCAGCAGTTTACTGGATACGCAGTATTTT.

There are a few counts of this clonotype. The chain couples TRBV5-1 to TRBJ1-1, with TRBD1 matching 7 bases. Germline assignment: CDR1 SGHRS and CDR2 YFSETQ. The CDR3 consists of 15 residues. V shed 4 bases, J shed 4 bases, and the junction held 10 bases outside the gene matches. The CDR3 bases are TGCGCCAGCAGCGGAAGACAGGGAATGGGCACTGAAGCTTTCTTT. Protein product: CASSGRQGMGTEAFF.

This clonotype was seen a handful of times. The V and J genes are TRBV12-3 or TRBV12-4 and TRBJ2-3; no clear D gene. Trimming removed 6 bases at V and 0 bases at J, with 4 bases between. The CDR3 runs 12 residues. DNA for the CDR3: TGTGCCAGCAGGCACAGCACAGATACGCAGTATTTT. As protein: CASRHSTDTQYF.

The rearrangement links TRBV4-1 to TRBJ1-4, with D possibly matching TRBD1 (5 bases). V lost 3 bases and J 6 bases, leaving 14 bases between the germline ends. The CDR3 is made up of 15 amino acids. Germline CDR1 MGHRA, CDR2 YSYEKL. CDR3 protein: CASSHLGDQDEKLFF. The CDR3 bases are TGCGCCAGCAGCCACCTTGGGGACCAGGATGAAAAACTGTTTTTT.

The CDR3 region has the DNA TGTGCCACCAGGTCCCGTGCGGGAGGGCCTCCAAGCACAGATACGCAGTATTTT. It translates to CATRSRAGGPPSTDTQYF. This chain links TRBV15 with TRBJ2-3, with 9 nucleotides matching TRBD2. Germline CDR1 LNHNV, CDR2 YYDKDF (reference sequence). This CDR3 has 18 residues. V lost 6 bases and J lost 0; bases outside the gene matches: 13.

J is TRBJ2-5 and V is TRBV11-3; possible D gene TRBD2, 5 bases. CDR1 is SGHNT and CDR2 is YENEEA in the germline V gene. Trimming shortened V by 2 bases and J by 5 bases, and 9 bases separated the two germline ends. The CDR3 consists of 13 residues. CDR3: CASSLRGRETQYF. CDR3 coding DNA: TGTGCCAGCAGCTTACGAGGGCGGGAGACCCAGTACTTC.

The chain has TRBV3-1 and TRBJ2-3; 8 bases are shared with TRBD1. V shed 4 bases and J 2 bases; nucleotides not matched to a gene: 2. Germline CDR1 LGHDT, CDR2 YNNKEL (reference sequence). This CDR3 comprises 14 residues. The CDR3 loop is CASSRDRFTDTQYF. CDR3 in DNA: TGTGCCAGCAGCCGGGACAGGTTCACAGATACGCAGTATTTT.

This clonotype was picked up a small number of times. The J gene is TRBJ2-3, the V gene TRBV9; D remains unclear. V gave up 0 bases and J gave up 1 base, with 6 bases separating them. The CDR3 has 14 residues. The germline V gene has CDR1 SGDLS and CDR2 YYNGEE. For the CDR3, the DNA is TGTGCCAGCAGCGTAGAGTACCGCACAGATACGCAGTATTTT. Translating it yields CASSVEYRTDTQYF. Full variable domain (missing parts from reference TRBV9 and TRBJ2-3): DSGVTQTPKHLITATGQRVTLRCSPRSGDLSVYWYQQSLDQGLQFLIQYYNGEERAKGNILERFSAQQFPDLHSELNLSSLELGDSALYFCASSVEYRTDTQYFGPGTRLTVL.

J is TRBJ2-7 and V is TRBV5-1; TRBD1 is a possible D gene (5 bases). The V end was cut by 0 bases, the J end by 5 bases, with 9 bases between. The CDR3 sequence is 13 residues long. Germline CDR1 is SGHRS and CDR2 is YFSETQ. The CDR3 is CASSLGGGDEQYF. The CDR3 nucleotides read TGCGCCAGCAGCTTGGGGGGCGGCGACGAGCAGTACTTC.

The chain recombines TRBV6-2 or TRBV6-3 with TRBJ1-1, with TRBD1 identical over 10 bases. This CDR3 has 15 amino acids. V lost 6 bases to trimming and J lost 8 bases; unmatched junction nucleotides: 12. Germline CDR1 reads MNHEY; CDR2 reads SVGEGT. The CDR3 here is CASSHAGTGAWEAFF. CDR3 coding DNA: TGTGCCAGCAGCCATGCCGGGACAGGGGCTTGGGAAGCTTTCTTT.

V usage is TRBV7-8 and J usage is TRBJ2-3, with 9 bases identical to TRBD1. The V gene end was trimmed by 6 bases and the J gene end by 1 base; junction bases not matched to a gene: 5. This CDR3 has 15 residues. The germline CDR1 and CDR2 sequences are SGHVS and FQNEAQ. CDR3 coding DNA: TGTGCCAGCAGAGGACAGGGGTTCGGCACAGATACGCAGTATTTT. Amino acid sequence: CASRGQGFGTDTQYF.

This rearrangement joins TRBV21-1 to TRBJ1-5; TRBD1 is taken as the D call from the table, unchecked against the DNA. TRBV21-1 is an annotated pseudogene. This CDR3 region has 17 residues. The CDR3 nucleotides read TGTGCCAGCAGCACATACTTCAGGGTGGAGAGCAATCAGCCCCAGCATTTT. Encoded protein: CASSTYFRVESNQPQHF.

The chain's CDR3 is CASSLIQGYEQYF. The CDR3 DNA follows: TGTGCCAGTAGTCTAATACAGGGGTACGAGCAGTACTTC. The V call is TRBV19, the J call TRBJ2-7; 7 positions agree with TRBD1. Germline V gene data show CDR1 as LNHDA and CDR2 as SQIVND (reference sequence). The CDR3 sequence is 13 residues long. J gave up 4 bases and V 5 bases, and 5 bases lay outside the gene matches.

This clonotype was seen more than once but under ten times. The rearrangement uses TRBV7-9 and TRBJ2-7; D gene unclear. From germline, CDR1 is SEHNR and CDR2 FQNEAQ (reference sequence). The V and J ends lost 3 bases and 5 bases respectively, with 11 bases between them. The CDR3 runs 13 residues. The CDR3 region is CASSFMGNHEQYF. CDR3 coding DNA: TGTGCCAGCAGCTTTATGGGTAACCACGAGCAGTACTTC.

The chain couples TRBV18 to TRBJ1-3; D remains ambiguous. CDR1 is KGHSH, CDR2 LQKENI, per germline. The V and J ends lost 0 bases and 2 bases respectively, with 8 bases between them. CDR3 size: 15 residues. This CDR3 reads CASSPPILAGNTIYF. In nucleotides, the CDR3 is TGTGCCAGCTCACCACCGATTCTAGCTGGAAACACCATATATTTT.

This clonotype was picked up a small number of times. V is TRBV6-5 and J is TRBJ1-2; 9 nucleotides align to TRBD1. This CDR3 has 16 residues. V shed 0 bases, J shed 2 bases, and the junction held 4 bases outside the gene matches. Germline CDR1 MNHEY, CDR2 SVGAGI. This CDR3 reads CASSYSRTGGNYGYTF. The CDR3 DNA follows: TGTGCCAGCAGTTACTCGAGAACAGGGGGCAACTATGGCTACACCTTC.

The gene calls are TRBV9 and TRBJ2-2; weak D call: TRBD1 (5 bases). V lost 0 bases to trimming and J lost 6 bases, with 15 bases between them. In germline, CDR1 is SGDLS, CDR2 YYNGEE. The CDR3 contains 16 residues. CDR3 in amino acids: CASSVGGIPGAGELFF. The CDR3 nucleotides are TGTGCCAGCAGCGTAGGGGGCATCCCCGGTGCCGGGGAGCTGTTTTTT.

The chain carries TRBV20-1 and TRBJ2-7, with D possibly matching TRBD2 (5 bases). V was trimmed by 4 bases and J by 4 bases, leaving 17 bases between them. CDR3 length equals 14 residues. Germline lookup yields CDR1 DFQATT and CDR2 SNEGSKA (reference sequence). CDR3: CSAKTVAHGYEQYF. The CDR3 region has the DNA TGCAGTGCTAAGACGGTAGCGCACGGGTACGAGCAGTACTTC.

The chain combines TRBV14 with TRBJ1-4; D unclear. The V gene lost 5 bases and the J gene lost 0 bases, with 10 bases spanning the gap. Germline V gives CDR1 SGHDN, CDR2 FVKESK. The CDR3 covers 15 residues. CDR3 sequence reads: CASSAGSATNEKLFF. As DNA, the CDR3 is TGTGCCAGCAGCGCCGGGTCCGCAACTAATGAAAAACTGTTTTTT.

This clonotype was observed a few times. The chain recombines TRBV4-3 with TRBJ2-5, with 8 nucleotides matching TRBD2. The CDR3 covers 17 residues. The ends lost 4 bases at V and 5 bases at J; junction bases unmatched: 15. Germline V CDR1 and CDR2: LGHNA, YSLEER. The CDR3 DNA is TGCGCCAGCAGCCCCCAAGACGGGAGGGGGATTGGGGAGACCCAGTACTTC. Translating it yields CASSPQDGRGIGETQYF.

Only a few counts were recorded for this clonotype. The chain combines TRBV5-5 with TRBJ1-1; possible D gene TRBD1, 6 bases. V shed 4 bases and J shed 0 bases, with 13 bases lying between them. Germline lookup yields CDR1 SGHKS and CDR2 YYEKEE (reference sequence). The CDR3 is 15 residues long. In DNA form, the CDR3 reads TGTGCCAGCAGCGGGGGCGGCCTCATGAACACTGAAGCTTTCTTT. Translating gives CASSGGGLMNTEAFF.

This clonotype was recorded many times. The chain couples TRBV7-2 to TRBJ2-1, with unresolved D. Per germline, CDR1 SGHTA and CDR2 FQGNSA. Trimming took 4 bases from V and 1 from J, leaving 5 bases between them. The CDR3 is 13 residues long. The CDR3 is CASSWQSYNEQFF. The CDR3, as DNA: TGTGCCAGCAGCTGGCAGTCCTACAATGAGCAGTTCTTC. Full variable domain (remainder filled in from reference TRBV7-2 and TRBJ2-1): GAGVSQSPSNKVTEKGKDVELRCDPISGHTALYWYRQSLGQGLEFLIYFQGNSAPDKSGLPSDRFSAERTGGSVSTLTIQRTQQEDSAVYLCASSWQSYNEQFFGPGTRLTVL.

The V call is TRBV6-2 or TRBV6-3, the J call TRBJ2-3; 9 nucleotides align to TRBD2. Germline V gene lookup returns CDR1 MNHEY and CDR2 SVGEGT. This CDR3 has 17 amino acids. V lost 8 bases and J lost 5; bases outside the gene matches: 17. CDR3 region: CASAHPAGGPREDTQYF. The DNA of the CDR3 is TGTGCCAGCGCCCACCCGGCGGGGGGGCCTCGTGAAGATACGCAGTATTTT.

CDR3 protein: CSARFGSSAGQETQYF. Here the CDR3 DNA reads TGCAGTGCTAGATTTGGTTCGTCAGCGGGACAAGAGACCCAGTACTTC. The chain combines TRBV20-1 with TRBJ2-5, with TRBD2 matching 7 bases. Germline-derived CDR1 and CDR2 are DFQATT and SNEGSKA (reference sequence). Trimming took 2 bases from V and 2 from J; bases not matched to a gene: 11. There are 16 residues in the CDR3.

V usage is TRBV20-1 and J usage is TRBJ1-5; D gene unclear. V was clipped by 7 bases and J by 0 bases, with 7 bases between them. The CDR3 length is 12 residues. Germline V CDR1 and CDR2: DFQATT, SNEGSKA (reference sequence). The CDR3, as DNA: TGCAGTGGACATTATAGCAATCAGCCCCAGCATTTT. Translating it yields CSGHYSNQPQHF.

The chain couples TRBV5-1 to TRBJ2-7; TRBD2 agrees at 12 bases. V dropped 5 bases and J dropped 1; count of bases not matched to a gene: 4. The CDR3 consists of 15 residues. The V gene's germline CDR1 is SGHRS and CDR2 YFSETQ. The CDR3 nucleotides are TGCGCCAGCAGGGATGGGACTAGCGGGTCCTACGAGCAGTACTTC. This gives the protein CASRDGTSGSYEQYF.

The chain employs TRBV7-9 and TRBJ1-2; D is uncertain. The CDR3 has 13 amino acids. Trimming stripped 7 bases from V and 5 bases from J, with 14 bases between. Per the germline V gene, CDR1 is SEHNR and CDR2 is FQNEAQ (reference sequence). Here the CDR3 reads CASTFPGWYGYTF. As DNA, the CDR3 is TGTGCCAGCACCTTTCCCGGGTGGTATGGCTACACCTTC.

The J gene is TRBJ2-7, the V gene TRBV15; 7 bases are a match to TRBD2. This CDR3 is 13 amino acids long. With 4 bases clipped from V and 5 bases from J, the junction kept 5 bases outside the gene matches. Germline V CDR1 and CDR2: LNHNV, YYDKDF (reference sequence). The CDR3 loop reads CATSTRRGDEQYF. DNA for the CDR3: TGTGCCACCAGCACAAGACGGGGGGACGAGCAGTACTTC. Together with reference TRBV15 and TRBJ2-7, the CDR3 gives the full variable domain: DAMVIQNPRYQVTQFGKPVTLSCSQTLNHNVMYWYQQKSSQAPKLLFHYYDKDFNNEADTPDNFQSRRPNTSFCFLDIRSPGLGDTAMYLCATSTRRGDEQYFGPGTRLTVT.

This sequence joins TRBV4-1 and TRBJ2-3; D unclear. Trimming took off 5 bases at V and 4 bases at J, with 22 bases between the two ends. The CDR3 contains 17 residues. Germline CDR1 and CDR2: MGHRA and YSYEKL. The CDR3 bases are TGCGCCAGCAGCTCCCGTCCTGGTGGGGTCTTCGCAGATACGCAGTATTTT. Its protein is CASSSRPGGVFADTQYF.